This TCR beta chain was captured in a study of CD8+ T cells in alopecia areata. The CDR3 runs to 14 residues. Trimming took off 4 bases at V and 3 bases at J, with 14 bases between the two ends. The germline CDR1 and CDR2 sequences are GTSNPN and SVGIG (reference sequence). TCR sequencing used cDNA made by reverse transcription of extracted RNA. Only in-frame clones appear in the TCRdb table, and some are missing; sequencing was by immunoSEQ multiplex PCR. Of 150,000 to 180,000 clones in the sample, 40% to 60% were seen once. Concerning this clone itself: The sample contains more than one DNA sequence encoding this CDR3.

The J gene is TRBJ2-3, the V gene TRBV30, with TRBD2 as a possible D gene (6 bases). Sequenced here: CD8+ T cells sorted from blood, sampled at week 0. The source of this sequence is a human donor with alopecia areata. CDR3: CAWTRGSGTDTQYF. In nucleotides, the CDR3 is TGTGCCTGGACCCGGGGGTCTGGGACAGATACGCAGTATTTT. The full variable domain, completed using reference TRBV30 and TRBJ2-3, is SQTIHQWPATLVQPVGSPLSLECTVEGTSNPNLYWYRQAAGRGLQLLFYSVGIGQISSEVPQNLSASRPQDRQFILSSKKLLLSDSGFYLCAWTRGSGTDTQYFGPGTRLTVL.